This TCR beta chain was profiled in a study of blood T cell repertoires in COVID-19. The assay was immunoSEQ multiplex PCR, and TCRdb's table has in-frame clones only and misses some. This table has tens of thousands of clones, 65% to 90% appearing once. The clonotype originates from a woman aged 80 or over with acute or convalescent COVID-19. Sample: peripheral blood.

CDR3 nucleotides: TGTGCCAGCAGGGAACTAGTGGGGGGCTACACCTTC. It encodes CASRELVGGYTF. This chain connects TRBV28 to TRBJ1-2; D call uncertain. Per the germline V gene, CDR1 is MDHEN and CDR2 is SYDVKM. The ends were cut back, 6 bases at V and 8 bases at J, with 13 bases in the middle. The CDR3 extends over 12 amino acids.